This T cell receptor beta chain derives from a study of T cell repertoires in cytomegalovirus infection. At the level of the study: It was the public TCR beta signatures that indicated both CMV infection and matching HLA type.

TCRdb redid the calling of the reads with MiXCR, one entry per CDR3 protein. Of around 300,000 distinct CDR3 sequences listed, over 7.5% are singletons. This clonotype was recorded many times. As yet, its antigen is unknown. Per germline, CDR1 SGHVS and CDR2 FQNEAQ. Trimming took 1 base from V and 4 from J, leaving 14 bases between them. This CDR3 spans 16 amino acids. Overall study findings and caveats: Summed public TCR beta family frequency identified CMV carriers bearing the relevant HLA. Ex vivo responses were dominated by HLA-C-restricted CMV-specific TCR beta clonotypes.

V and J are TRBV7-8 and TRBJ2-1; D uncertain. The sequence derives from a human donor in good health (CMV status not recorded). Some clones in this sample may be carry-over from other donors' samples. Sequencing was carried out using PBMCs. CDR3 nucleotides: TGTGCCAGCAGCTTAGGTGCCCTTACCCAGTACAATGAGCAGTTCTTC. Protein product: CASSLGALTQYNEQFF.